This TCR beta chain originates from a study of cytomegalovirus exposure and HLA in healthy donors. Study in general: HLA-typed donors contributed approximately 86 million unique TCRs, which were held in an early data release. Points from the study as a whole: The authors later found TCR association rates varying by HLA locus, with DRB1 most and HLA-C fewest. For cytomegalovirus status, the classifier reportedly gave diagnoses with high specificity and sensitivity. Within a later analysis, the majority of CMV-associated TCR beta chains appeared HLA-restricted.

The PCR contained 60 Vbeta and 13 Jbeta primers. Method: immunoSEQ multiplex PCR; TCRdb's copy keeps in-frame clones and lacks some. The top ten clones hold approximately 3.1% of a sample with approximately 130,000 clones, roughly four fifths of them seen once. The germline CDR1 and CDR2 sequences are SQVTM and ANQGSEA. Between the trimmed V and J ends, which lost 1 base and 5 bases, there was a span of 23 bases. The CDR3 length is 17 residues. Concerning this clone: Its antigen remains unidentified.

This chain connects TRBV29-1 to TRBJ2-5; maybe TRBD2 (6 bases). Sequencing was done on a sample of PBMCs. The TCR comes from a man younger than 40 in good health and CMV-seronegative. This CDR3 is CSVEAGRDLPVWETQYF. CDR3 coding DNA: TGCAGCGTTGAAGCCGGCCGGGACTTACCGGTTTGGGAGACCCAGTACTTC.